Following are 14 T cell receptor beta chains from one sample sequenced in a study of identical twins. TCRdb called the 5' RACE reads again in MiXCR, with one record for every CDR3 protein. The sample consists of 500,000 to 650,000 distinct CDR3 sequences, 7.1% of them appearing once. The same sample was also studied in work on yellow fever vaccine responses in identical twins.

The specimen was PBMCs. Receptors were obtained from a woman in her late teens or twenties in good health.

This clonotype was seen more than once but under ten times. The chain carries TRBV7-9 and TRBJ1-2; D call uncertain. V shed 0 bases and J shed 6 bases, with 14 bases lying between them. The CDR3 sequence is 15 residues long. Germline CDR1 reads SEHNR; CDR2 reads FQNEAQ (reference sequence). CDR3 sequence reads: CASSLATAVYDGYTF. The CDR3, as DNA: TGTGCCAGCAGCTTAGCGACGGCAGTCTATGATGGCTACACCTTC.

This clonotype was recorded many times. V and J are TRBV12-3 or TRBV12-4 and TRBJ1-3, with D perhaps TRBD1 (6 bases). This CDR3 has 14 residues. V shed 3 bases and J shed 4 bases, with 10 bases lying between them. As DNA, the CDR3 is TGTGCCAGCAGTTTCGGACAGCCCGGAAACACCATATATTTT. It translates to CASSFGQPGNTIYF.

This clonotype has a count of ten or more. The chain joins TRBV11-2 to TRBJ2-1; 10 bases fit TRBD2. There are 15 residues in the CDR3. The ends lost 5 bases at V and 4 bases at J; junction bases unmatched: 5. From germline, CDR1 is SGHAT and CDR2 FQNNGV. DNA of the CDR3: TGTGCCAGCAGCGGCCTAGCGGGGGATTACAATGAGCAGTTCTTC. This codes for CASSGLAGDYNEQFF.

This clonotype was found a few times. The chain employs TRBV20-1 and TRBJ1-5; 8 positions match TRBD1. The V gene's germline CDR1 is DFQATT and CDR2 SNEGSKA (reference sequence). Trimming removed 2 bases from V and 5 bases from J; junction bases left unmatched: 8. The CDR3 loop spans 15 amino acids. CDR3 coding DNA: TGCAGTGCTAGACCCCTGGGACAGGACCATCAGCCCCAGCATTTT. This codes for CSARPLGQDHQPQHF.

This clonotype was seen a few times. The V call is TRBV6-1, the J call TRBJ2-7; possible D gene TRBD2, 5 bases. From germline, CDR1 is MNHNS and CDR2 SASEGT. The CDR3 has 15 residues. Trimming left V 7 bases short and J 7 bases short, with 23 bases between. The CDR3 coding sequence is TGTGCCAGCACGCTCCGACGGCGGGCCTTAGGGGAGCAGTACTTC. Translating it yields CASTLRRRALGEQYF.

There are many counts of this clonotype. This sequence joins TRBV7-3 and TRBJ2-7; D call uncertain. V was trimmed by 4 bases and J by 4 bases, leaving 11 bases between them. Germline-derived CDR1 and CDR2 are SGHTA and FQGTGA. The CDR3 length is 13 residues. CDR3 in DNA: TGTGCCAGCAGCTCCAGCTACGGGTACGAGCAGTACTTC. Encoded protein: CASSSSYGYEQYF.

The chain uses TRBV6-2 or TRBV6-3 and TRBJ2-1, with D maybe TRBD2 (6 bases). Per germline, CDR1 MNHEY and CDR2 SVGEGT. V was shortened by 6 bases and J by 9 bases, with 12 bases between the two germline ends. There are 12 residues in the CDR3. CDR3 DNA: TGTGCCAGCAGCATAATGGGGGGTGAGCAGTTCTTC. It translates to CASSIMGGEQFF.

The chain carries TRBV12-3 or TRBV12-4 and TRBJ2-7, with D perhaps TRBD1 (6 bases). The CDR3 contains 14 residues. The ends were cut back, 6 bases at V and 2 bases at J, with 14 bases in the middle. The CDR3 here is CASSKTGTAYEQYV. CDR3 coding DNA: TGTGCCAGCAGCAAAACAGGGACGGCCTACGAGCAGTACGTC.

The V call is TRBV20-1, the J call TRBJ2-3, with no clear D. Germline V CDR1 and CDR2: DFQATT, SNEGSKA (reference sequence). Trimming left V 2 bases short and J 4 bases short, with 7 bases between. The CDR3 spans 12 residues. The CDR3 DNA follows: TGCAGTGCTAGATCGCAGGCAGATACGCAGTATTTT. Translating it yields CSARSQADTQYF.

This clonotype was observed a handful of times. The rearrangement joins TRBV12-3 or TRBV12-4 to TRBJ1-5; weak D call: TRBD1 (6 bases). V shed 7 bases and J shed 4 bases, with 17 bases lying between them. The CDR3 sequence is 15 residues long. For the CDR3, the DNA is TGTGCCAGCATATCTCAAGGGGGGACGAATCAGCCCCAGCATTTT. Amino acid sequence: CASISQGGTNQPQHF.

The CDR3 bases are TGTGCCAGCAGCAAGACCGCGGGACCAAACACCGGGGAGCTGTTTTTT. It is translated as CASSKTAGPNTGELFF. The chain recombines TRBV9 with TRBJ2-2, with D perhaps TRBD2 (6 bases). CDR1 and CDR2 from the germline V gene are SGDLS and YYNGEE. The CDR3 runs 16 residues. V gave up 4 bases and J gave up 2 bases, with 15 bases separating them. The whole variable domain, remainder taken from reference TRBV9 and TRBJ2-2, is DSGVTQTPKHLITATGQRVTLRCSPRSGDLSVYWYQQSLDQGLQFLIQYYNGEERAKGNILERFSAQQFPDLHSELNLSSLELGDSALYFCASSKTAGPNTGELFFGEGSRLTVL.

The J gene is TRBJ2-7, the V gene TRBV10-3, with 9 bases aligning to TRBD2. The ends lost 0 bases at V and 2 bases at J; junction bases unmatched: 5. Per germline, CDR1 ENHRY and CDR2 SYGVKD. This CDR3 spans 16 amino acids. CDR3 residues: CAISESPSGGTYEQYF. CDR3 bases: TGTGCCATCAGTGAGTCACCCAGCGGGGGGACCTACGAGCAGTACTTC.

This clonotype was seen a handful of times. The V gene is TRBV7-9, the J gene TRBJ2-7; TRBD2 matches at 8 bases. The CDR3 is 14 amino acids. Germline V gene lookup returns CDR1 SEHNR and CDR2 FQNEAQ (reference sequence). V shed 5 bases and J 3 bases; nucleotides not matched to a gene: 6. The CDR3 region has the DNA TGTGCCAGCAGCGAGGTCGGGGGGGTCTACGAGCAGTACTTC. Translation: CASSEVGGVYEQYF.

The chain carries TRBV12-3 or TRBV12-4 and TRBJ2-1; 9 bases match TRBD2. The CDR3 is 13 amino acids. The V and J ends lost 10 bases and 15 bases, in that order; junction bases with no gene match: 16. The CDR3 DNA follows: TGTGCCACAGGGGAAGGCGGGAGGGCCGTGGGGTTCTTC. This encodes CATGEGGRAVGFF.